The 15 T cell receptor beta chains given below trace back to one sample, sequenced in a study of T cells after yellow fever vaccination. In TCRdb, the 5' RACE reads were re-called with MiXCR into one record per CDR3 protein. This table has roughly 30,000 distinct CDR3 sequences, 6.3% appearing once. This material consisted of PBMCs, either bulk or a sorted T-cell subset (CD4+, CD8+, memory, or dextramer-sorted; not recorded which), taken on the day of the yellow fever booster vaccination. The receptors stem from a man aged 30 to 39 who received the YFV17D yellow fever vaccine.

In its sample, this clonotype was seen many times. This rearrangement joins TRBV29-1 to TRBJ2-2, with D maybe TRBD1 (6 bases). The CDR3 runs to 13 residues. Trimming took 3 bases from V and 6 from J, leaving 11 bases between them. The germline V gene has CDR1 SQVTM and CDR2 ANQGSEA. The CDR3, as DNA: TGCAGCGTTGATGGGACACGGGCCGGGGAGCTGTTTTTT. This codes for CSVDGTRAGELFF.

This clonotype was seen repeatedly, ten times or more. V and J are TRBV12-3 or TRBV12-4 and TRBJ1-5; D unresolved. The CDR3 extends over 15 amino acids. V dropped 1 base and J dropped 1 base, with 8 bases sitting between them. The CDR3 reads CASSLGGDSNQPQHF. CDR3 bases: TGTGCCAGCAGTTTAGGGGGTGACAGCAATCAGCCCCAGCATTTT.

In this sample, this clonotype turned up many times. The rearrangement links TRBV9 to TRBJ2-1, with 10 bases that match TRBD2. V gave up 0 bases and J gave up 7 bases; unmatched junction bases: 10. CDR1 SGDLS and CDR2 YYNGEE come from the germline V gene. CDR3 size: 17 residues. The chain's CDR3 is CASSVAPTSGIRNEQFF. CDR3 nucleotides: TGTGCCAGCAGCGTAGCCCCAACTAGCGGGATAAGGAATGAGCAGTTCTTC. Full variable domain (missing parts from reference TRBV9 and TRBJ2-1): DSGVTQTPKHLITATGQRVTLRCSPRSGDLSVYWYQQSLDQGLQFLIQYYNGEERAKGNILERFSAQQFPDLHSELNLSSLELGDSALYFCASSVAPTSGIRNEQFFGPGTRLTVL.

This clonotype has more than one count but fewer than ten. The rearrangement links TRBV30 to TRBJ2-3; TRBD1 matches at 7 bases. Per germline, CDR1 GTSNPN and CDR2 SVGIG (reference sequence). Trimming took 3 bases from V and 1 from J; bases not matched to a gene: 19. The CDR3 runs 19 residues. CDR3: CAWRAPIVRQGVGTDTQYF. DNA for the CDR3: TGTGCCTGGAGAGCCCCCATAGTCCGACAGGGTGTAGGCACAGATACGCAGTATTTT.

By share of the sample, this clonotype is medium-sized. The chain joins TRBV7-2 to TRBJ1-6; D is ambiguous. Germline CDR1 SGHTA, CDR2 FQGNSA. V dropped 4 bases and J dropped 6 bases, with 7 bases sitting between them. This CDR3 is built from 13 residues. The CDR3 DNA is TGTGCCAGCAGCTCAACGCTTAATTCACCCCTCCACTTT. Its translation: CASSSTLNSPLHF.

This clonotype was counted ten times or more. The rearrangement uses TRBV20-1 and TRBJ1-6; 9 bases are a match to TRBD1. With V trimmed by 0 bases and J by 12 bases, 6 bases remained unmatched. Per germline, CDR1 DFQATT and CDR2 SNEGSKA (reference sequence). The CDR3 sequence is 14 residues long. This CDR3 reads CSARDSTGGLPLHF. The CDR3 DNA reads TGCAGTGCTAGAGATTCAACAGGGGGCCTACCCCTCCACTTT.

This clonotype was observed a few times. J is TRBJ1-6 and V is TRBV6-1, with D unclear. CDR1 is MNHNS and CDR2 is SASEGT in the germline V gene. This CDR3 is built from 15 residues. The ends were cut back, 9 bases at V and 0 bases at J, with 12 bases in the middle. This CDR3 is CASHATGSYNSPLHF. The CDR3, as DNA: TGTGCCAGTCACGCCACGGGCTCCTATAATTCACCCCTCCACTTT.

This clonotype appeared many times. V and J are TRBV20-1 and TRBJ2-7; D call uncertain. Germline V gene lookup returns CDR1 DFQATT and CDR2 SNEGSKA (reference sequence). V was pared by 5 bases and J by 4 bases, with 9 bases between. The CDR3 totals 11 residues. This CDR3 is CSAQDGYEQYF. CDR3 DNA sequence: TGCAGTGCTCAAGACGGATACGAGCAGTACTTC.

This clonotype was seen ten or more times. The chain employs TRBV5-1 and TRBJ1-2; D is unclear. Germline loops: CDR1 SGHRS, CDR2 YFSETQ. V gave up 0 bases and J gave up 4 bases, with 13 bases separating them. The length of the CDR3 is 15 residues. CDR3 DNA: TGCGCCAGCAGCTTGGCTGCGAACCTTGGCTATGGCTACACCTTC. Amino acid sequence: CASSLAANLGYGYTF. Together with reference TRBV5-1 and TRBJ1-2, the CDR3 gives the full variable domain: KAGVTQTPRYLIKTRGQQVTLSCSPISGHRSVSWYQQTPGQGLQFLFEYFSETQRNKGNFPGRFSGRQFSNSRSEMNVSTLELGDSALYLCASSLAANLGYGYTFGSGTRLTVV.

As regards this clonotype: One junction end does not reproduce the germline sequence, and a read error may be involved. The chain recombines TRBV5-1 with TRBJ2-1; 7 nucleotides agree with TRBD2. The length of the CDR3 is 14 residues. CDR1 is SGHRS and CDR2 is YFSETQ in the germline V gene. CDR3 in amino acids: CPSSLDWGGNEQFF. In nucleotides, the CDR3 is TGCCCCAGCAGCTTGGACTGGGGGGGAAATGAGCAGTTCTTC.

This clonotype was found many times. The V call is TRBV28, the J call TRBJ2-1; D uncertain. CDR1 and CDR2 (germline): MDHEN, SYDVKM. The length of the CDR3 is 16 residues. Trimming shortened V by 4 bases and J by 10 bases, and 23 bases separated the two germline ends. CDR3 residues: CASSYSFSTRVREQFF. CDR3 sequence (DNA): TGTGCCAGCAGTTATTCCTTTTCGACCCGGGTCAGAGAGCAGTTCTTC.

The sample holds a few counts of this clonotype. The V and J genes are TRBV20-1 and TRBJ2-1; D is undetermined. This CDR3 contains 14 residues. The V gene's germline CDR1 is DFQATT and CDR2 SNEGSKA (reference sequence). V lost 5 bases, J lost 8 bases, and 19 bases lay in between. CDR3 in amino acids: CSAFSEFSVHEQFF. CDR3 sequence (DNA): TGCAGTGCTTTCTCGGAGTTTTCGGTCCATGAGCAGTTCTTC.

This clonotype was counted only a few times. V usage is TRBV4-1 and J usage is TRBJ2-3; D possibly corresponds to TRBD2 (5 bases). Per the germline V gene, CDR1 is MGHRA and CDR2 is YSYEKL. The CDR3 covers 15 residues. Trimming removed 1 base at V and 2 bases at J, with 10 bases between. CDR3 DNA sequence: TGCGCCAGCAGCCAAGGAACGGGAACCACAGATACGCAGTATTTT. This gives the protein CASSQGTGTTDTQYF.

This clonotype was seen at least ten times. The chain links TRBV6-1 to TRBJ2-7; TRBD1 matches at 7 bases. The CDR3 totals 16 residues. The V segment lost 5 bases and the J segment 4 bases; nucleotides outside the gene matches: 14. The germline gives CDR1 MNHNS, CDR2 SASEGT. In DNA, the CDR3 is TGTGCCAGCAGTCAAACTCCGACAGGGTTGGATTACGAGCAGTACTTC. It specifies CASSQTPTGLDYEQYF.

The table lists this clonotype with many counts. This rearrangement joins TRBV7-8 to TRBJ2-1; 11 bases match TRBD2. Unmatched junction bases numbered 15, after V lost 5 bases and J lost 6 bases. Germline loops: CDR1 SGHVS, CDR2 FQNEAQ. This CDR3 is 18 amino acids long. The chain's CDR3 is CASSTRRQLAGGVNEQFF. CDR3 in DNA: TGTGCCAGCAGCACCCGACGGCAGCTAGCGGGAGGCGTCAATGAGCAGTTCTTC.